This T cell receptor beta chain was obtained from a study of blood T cell repertoires in COVID-19 (dated by TCRdb to about 2020). Background on the whole study: The collaborator samples originated in the United States, Italy and Spain and spanned the acute and convalescent phases of COVID-19. The material from the prospective study consisted of cDNA or gDNA derived from T cells, B-cell-depleted T cells, or PBMCs. Deeply sampled blood TCRbeta repertoires from subjects exposed to, actively infected with, or recovered from COVID-19 were included in the dataset. The repertoires were released in a freely available public database intended as a resource for research on the immune response to SARS-CoV-2. The samples were drawn from two sources: the first 160 participants of the ongoing ImmuneRACE study, and fewer than 1,500 subjects contributed by 6 global collaborators. The sample metadata nearly always contained a de-identified subject ID, COVID-19 status, age in years and sex. Where available, HLA class I and class II types were taken from metadata supplied by the sample provider and were not determined by assay-based typing. Study-wide findings and limitations: How much clinical and demographic metadata was included differed by source and by participant, and the metadata was provided uncurated.

TCRbeta CDR3 regions were amplified from genomic DNA using the immunoSEQ Assay, a bias-controlled multiplex PCR. The published analysis was carried out like this. The number of nucleated cells in each sample was estimated by amplification of reference gene primers within the assay. To quantify the absolute abundance of each unique TCRbeta CDR3 rearrangement, sequence reads were collapsed and filtered. Productive Simpson clonality was computed per sample as the square root of Simpson's diversity index over productive rearrangements. TCRdb holds this immuneACCESS table with in-frame rearrangements only. Some clones are missing; in checked studies, unresolved V genes explain under half, and the rest has no known cause. V, J and clone size are taken as reported in that table, and D and trimming were inferred from the DNA itself. The sample table holds about 150,000 clones, of which roughly four fifths were seen once. The ten largest make up roughly 3.6% of the sample.

This clone was picked up one time. Its specific antigen is unknown. No base qualities exist here, and no much larger clone lies one base off it. Taken from the germline V gene (reference sequence), the CDR1 and CDR2 loops are LNHDA and SQIVND. Taken from cysteine to phenylalanine, the CDR3 has 14 residues. Left in the record is the CDR3 DNA by itself, 42 bases read in frame from the first base. V is shortened by 6 bases, J by 1 base, and the region joining them spans 9 bases. The collaborating institutions used their own protocols to collect whole blood in K2EDTA tubes. For TCRbeta analysis, collaborators shipped samples in one of three forms: frozen whole blood, isolated PBMCs, or DNA extracted from either of those sample types.

The chain is assembled from TRBV19 and TRBJ1-4, and possibly TRBD1, on 6 matching bases. This clonotype originated in a woman older than 75 with acute or convalescent COVID-19. The sample consisted of peripheral blood. At the DNA level, the sequence is TGTGCCAGTAGGGGGGGGCGAACTAATGAAAAACTGTTTTTT. Translated, it reads CASRGGRTNEKLFF. The full variable domain, with segments outside the CDR3 supplied by the reference TRBV19 and TRBJ1-4 proteins, appears as DGGITQSPKYLFRKEGQNVTLSCEQNLNHDAMYWYRQDPGQGLRLIYYSQIVNDFQKGDIAEGYSVSREKKESFPLTVTSAQKNPTAFYLCASRGGRTNEKLFFGSGTQLSVL.